Sequencing of this T cell receptor beta chain was carried out in a study of blood T cell repertoires in COVID-19. Overall study: Samples taken during acute and convalescent COVID-19 were collected in the United States, Italy and Spain. PBMCs, B-cell-depleted T cells, or T cells provided the cDNA or gDNA that made up the material.

Germline V gives CDR1 SGDLS, CDR2 YYNGEE. CDR3 length: 17 residues. Germline trimming cut 0 bases from V and 4 bases from J; bases unmatched to any gene: 7. Per the original data handling: Reference gene primer amplification in the assay estimated nucleated cell counts. Generated by immunoSEQ multiplex PCR, the TCRdb table keeps only in-frame clones and is missing some. V, J and clone size reflect that table, while D and trimming were determined from the DNA. The data hold about 270,000 clones, with about 87% observed a single time. The TCR comes from a woman in her fifties or sixties with acute or convalescent COVID-19. Sequences were obtained from peripheral blood. J is TRBJ2-3 and V is TRBV9; TRBD2 matches at 11 bases. CDR3 in amino acids: CASSVDYSGRAPDTQYF. The CDR3 bases are TGTGCCAGCAGCGTAGATTATAGCGGGAGGGCCCCAGATACGCAGTATTTT.